This T cell receptor beta chain was captured by sequencing in a study of blood T cells in healthy people across ages. Regarding the study as a whole: It was found that TCR beta diversity correlated strongly with the percentage of naive T cells. Measured against age, TCR beta diversity per million T cells decreased in a roughly linear manner. Among long-lived donors, naive CD4+ cells were more numerous and diversity higher than in aged donors.

The CDR3 has 16 amino acids. The germline V gene encodes CDR1 SGHDT and CDR2 YYEEEE. Primers used in a second PCR of about 6 to 12 cycles were a sample-barcoded 5' primer and a J-beta primer mix. Every cDNA molecule bore a tag from a template-switch adaptor containing 12 random nucleotides. TCRdb ran MiXCR on the 5' RACE reads and lists one entry per CDR3 protein. The sample has over 600,000 distinct CDR3 sequences, 40% to 45% seen once; the top ten hold about 32%. This clonotype was counted between two and nine times. Its specificity is not known. Sequences were obtained from blood. The sequence came from a man older than 75 in good health. The chain is built from TRBV5-6 and TRBJ2-4; 7 bases agree with TRBD1. The end of the DNA aligns better with TRBJ2-5, so the J call may be wrong. CDR3 region: CASSRATGSGKETQYF. The CDR3 DNA reads TGTGCCAGCAGCCGAGCGACAGGGAGCGGCAAAGAGACCCAGTACTTC.